This T cell receptor beta chain was recorded in a study of CD8 T cells in ankylosing spondylitis. The study, taken as a whole, reports: Clones linked to disease were reported to show significant enrichment in matched ankylosing spondylitis synovial fluid. Several highly homologous variants made up a TCR beta motif that seemed to typify ankylosing spondylitis blood.

CDR3 length equals 15 residues. Trimming removed 3 bases from V and 5 bases from J, with 16 bases in between. The V gene's germline CDR1 is MDHEN and CDR2 SYDVKM. Turning to this clonotype: What it binds is not known.

The authors made TCR beta libraries by quantitative 5'-RACE with molecular barcodes. TCRdb called the 5' RACE reads again in MiXCR, with one record for every CDR3 protein. The top ten hold approximately 0.46% of the sample, which has hundreds of thousands of distinct CDR3 sequences, 10% to 15% seen once. This receptor was taken from a male donor with ankylosing spondylitis. The V gene is TRBV28, the J gene TRBJ1-2; D might be TRBD1 (6 bases). The material sequenced was blood, either unsorted or a sorted T cell fraction (not recorded which). The CDR3: CASSFLRGAQYGYTF. The CDR3 DNA follows: TGTGCCAGCAGTTTTCTTCGGGGGGCGCAGTATGGCTACACCTTC.